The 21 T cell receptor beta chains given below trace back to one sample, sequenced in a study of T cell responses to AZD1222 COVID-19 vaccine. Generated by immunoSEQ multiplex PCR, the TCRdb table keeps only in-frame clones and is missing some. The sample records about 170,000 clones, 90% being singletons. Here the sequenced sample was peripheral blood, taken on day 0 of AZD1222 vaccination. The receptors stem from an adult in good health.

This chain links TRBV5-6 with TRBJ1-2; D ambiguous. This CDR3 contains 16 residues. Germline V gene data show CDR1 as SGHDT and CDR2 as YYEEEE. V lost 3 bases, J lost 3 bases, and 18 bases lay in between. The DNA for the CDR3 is TGTGCCAGCAGCTCGGCCTCCGGAGAGCGAGACTATGGCTACACCTTC. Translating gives CASSSASGERDYGYTF.

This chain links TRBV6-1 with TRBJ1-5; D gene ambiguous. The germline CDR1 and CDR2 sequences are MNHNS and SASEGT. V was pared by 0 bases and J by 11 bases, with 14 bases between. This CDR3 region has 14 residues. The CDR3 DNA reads TGTGCCAGCAGTGAAGCGATATCCAGGTCAGCCCAGCATTTT. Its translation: CASSEAISRSAQHF.

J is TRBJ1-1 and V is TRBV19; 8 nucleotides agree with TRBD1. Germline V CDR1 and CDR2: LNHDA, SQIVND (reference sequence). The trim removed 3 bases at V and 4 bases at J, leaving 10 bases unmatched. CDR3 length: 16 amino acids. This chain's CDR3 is CASSMETGAPFTEAFF. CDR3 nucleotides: TGTGCCAGTAGTATGGAGACAGGGGCCCCCTTCACTGAAGCTTTCTTT.

The CDR3 DNA reads as TGTGCCAGCAGTTACGAACGGGCGGTCGGGACCCAGTACTTC. Protein: CASSYERAVGTQYF. This chain links TRBV6-2 or TRBV6-3 with TRBJ2-5; D not certain. V gave up 2 bases and J gave up 7 bases, with 14 bases separating them. There are 14 residues in the CDR3. Germline V gene lookup returns CDR1 MNHEY and CDR2 SVGEGT.

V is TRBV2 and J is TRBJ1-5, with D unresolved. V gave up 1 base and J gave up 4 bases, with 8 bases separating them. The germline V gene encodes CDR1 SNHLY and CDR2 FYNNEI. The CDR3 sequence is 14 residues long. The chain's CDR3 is CASSEGALNQPQHF. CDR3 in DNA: TGTGCCAGCAGTGAAGGGGCACTTAATCAGCCCCAGCATTTT. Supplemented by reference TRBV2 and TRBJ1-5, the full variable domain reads EPEVTQTPSHQVTQMGQEVILRCVPISNHLYFYWYRQILGQKVEFLVSFYNNEISEKSEIFDDQFSVERPDGSNFTLKIRSTKLEDSAMYFCASSEGALNQPQHFGDGTRLSIL.

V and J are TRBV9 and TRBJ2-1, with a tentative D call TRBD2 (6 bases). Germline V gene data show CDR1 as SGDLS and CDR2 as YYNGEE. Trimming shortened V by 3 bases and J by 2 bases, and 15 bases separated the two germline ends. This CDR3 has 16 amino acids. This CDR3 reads CASSGLLGGTYNEQFF. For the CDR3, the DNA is TGTGCCAGCAGCGGGCTCCTGGGGGGAACCTACAATGAGCAGTTCTTC.

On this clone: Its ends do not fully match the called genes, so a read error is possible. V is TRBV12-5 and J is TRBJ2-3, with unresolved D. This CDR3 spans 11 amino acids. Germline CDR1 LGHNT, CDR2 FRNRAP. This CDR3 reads CASGVVDTQYF. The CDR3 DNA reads TGTGCTAGTGGTGTGGTAGATACGCAGTATTTT.

This CDR3 reads CASSLARTSGGDIGEQFF. CDR3 DNA: TGTGCCAGCAGCTTAGCGAGGACTAGCGGGGGGGACATCGGTGAGCAGTTCTTC. The V call is TRBV7-6, the J call TRBJ2-1; TRBD2 matches 15 bases. V trimming: 0 bases; J trimming: 9 bases; junction bases outside the gene matches: 9. Germline loops: CDR1 SGHVS, CDR2 FNYEAQ. This CDR3 spans 18 amino acids. Full variable domain (outside the CDR3, taken from reference TRBV7-6 and TRBJ2-1): GAGVSQSPRYKVTKRGQDVALRCDPISGHVSLYWYRQALGQGPEFLTYFNYEAQQDKSGLPNDRFSAERPEGSISTLTIQRTEQRDSAMYRCASSLARTSGGDIGEQFFGPGTRLTVL.

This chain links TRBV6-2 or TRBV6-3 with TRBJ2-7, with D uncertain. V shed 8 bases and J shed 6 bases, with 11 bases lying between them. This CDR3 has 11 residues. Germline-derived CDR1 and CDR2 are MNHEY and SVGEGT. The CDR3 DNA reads TGTGCCAGCGGTTGGGGTTCCGAGCAGTACTTC. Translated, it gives CASGWGSEQYF.

CDR3 in amino acids: CASSHLTGYEQYF. The CDR3 DNA reads as TGCGCCAGCAGCCACCTAACGGGCTACGAGCAGTACTTC. The chain is built from TRBV4-3 and TRBJ2-7; the D is unclear. CDR1 and CDR2 (germline): LGHNA, YSLEER. This CDR3 spans 13 amino acids. V lost 3 bases to trimming and J lost 3 bases, with 9 bases between them.

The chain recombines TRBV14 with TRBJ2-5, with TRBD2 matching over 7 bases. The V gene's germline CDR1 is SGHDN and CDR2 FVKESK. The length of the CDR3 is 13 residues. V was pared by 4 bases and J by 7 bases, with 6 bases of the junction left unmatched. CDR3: CASSPSSGGTQYF. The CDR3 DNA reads TGTGCCAGCAGCCCGTCTAGCGGAGGGACCCAGTACTTC.

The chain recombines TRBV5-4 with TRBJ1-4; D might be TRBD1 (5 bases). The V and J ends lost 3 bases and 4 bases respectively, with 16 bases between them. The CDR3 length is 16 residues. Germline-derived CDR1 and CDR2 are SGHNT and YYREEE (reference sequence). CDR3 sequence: CASSWNGGAGNEKLFF. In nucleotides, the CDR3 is TGTGCCAGCAGCTGGAACGGCGGGGCGGGTAATGAAAAACTGTTTTTT.

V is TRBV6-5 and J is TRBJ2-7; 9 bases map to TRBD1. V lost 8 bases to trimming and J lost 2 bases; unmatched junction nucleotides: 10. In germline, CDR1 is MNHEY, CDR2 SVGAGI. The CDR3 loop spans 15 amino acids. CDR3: CASFQRGTGTYEQYF. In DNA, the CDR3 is TGTGCCAGCTTCCAGAGAGGGACAGGGACCTACGAGCAGTACTTC.

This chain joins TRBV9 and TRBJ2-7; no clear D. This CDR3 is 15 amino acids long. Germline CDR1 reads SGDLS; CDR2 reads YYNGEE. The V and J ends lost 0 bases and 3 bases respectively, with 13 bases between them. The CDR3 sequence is CASSVDAPSFYEQYF. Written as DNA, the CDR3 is TGTGCCAGCAGCGTAGATGCGCCCTCCTTCTACGAGCAGTACTTC.

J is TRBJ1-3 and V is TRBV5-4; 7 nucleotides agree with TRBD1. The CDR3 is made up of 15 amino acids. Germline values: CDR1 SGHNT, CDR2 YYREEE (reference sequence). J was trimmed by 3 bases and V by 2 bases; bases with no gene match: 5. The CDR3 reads CASSFGGTDGNTIYF. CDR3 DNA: TGTGCCAGCAGCTTTGGCGGGACAGATGGAAACACCATATATTTT.

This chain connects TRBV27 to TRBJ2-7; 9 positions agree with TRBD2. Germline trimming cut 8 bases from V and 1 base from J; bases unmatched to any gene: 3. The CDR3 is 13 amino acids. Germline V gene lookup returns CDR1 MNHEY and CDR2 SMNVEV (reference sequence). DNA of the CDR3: TGTGCCAGCGGAGCGGGGGGTTCCTACGAGCAGTACTTC. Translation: CASGAGGSYEQYF.

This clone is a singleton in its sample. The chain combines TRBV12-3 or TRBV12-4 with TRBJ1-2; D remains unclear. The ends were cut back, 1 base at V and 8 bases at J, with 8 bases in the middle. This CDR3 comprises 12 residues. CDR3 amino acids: CASSLVGRGYTF. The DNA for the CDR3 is TGTGCCAGCAGTTTAGTAGGTCGAGGCTACACCTTC.

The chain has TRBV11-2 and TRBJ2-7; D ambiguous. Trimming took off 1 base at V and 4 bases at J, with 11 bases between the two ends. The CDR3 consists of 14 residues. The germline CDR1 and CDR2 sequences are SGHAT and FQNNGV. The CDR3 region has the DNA TGTGCCAGCAGCTTAGTTTTAGTACCGTACGAGCAGTACTTC. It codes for CASSLVLVPYEQYF.

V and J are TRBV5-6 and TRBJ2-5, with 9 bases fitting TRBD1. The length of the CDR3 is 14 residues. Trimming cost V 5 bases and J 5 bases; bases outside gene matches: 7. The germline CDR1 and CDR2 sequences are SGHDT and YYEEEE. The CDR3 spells CASRGQGGSETQYF. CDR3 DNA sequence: TGTGCCAGCAGGGGACAGGGAGGCTCGGAGACCCAGTACTTC.

This CDR3 is CASSYNWASGATYEQYF. The CDR3 DNA reads TGTGCCAGCAGTTACAATTGGGCTAGCGGTGCTACCTACGAGCAGTACTTC. The chain joins TRBV6-2 or TRBV6-3 to TRBJ2-7; the match to TRBD2 covers 7 bases. Looked up from germline, CDR1 is MNHEY and CDR2 is SVGEGT. The CDR3 is 17 amino acids. Trimming took 2 bases from V and 2 from J; bases not matched to a gene: 12.

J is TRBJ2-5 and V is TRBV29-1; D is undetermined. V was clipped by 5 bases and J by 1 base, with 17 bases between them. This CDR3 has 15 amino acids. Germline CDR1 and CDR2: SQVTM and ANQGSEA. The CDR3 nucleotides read TGCAGCGTTCGACATCCAGGCCCAATCCAAGAGACCCAGTACTTC. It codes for CSVRHPGPIQETQYF.